The following is a TCR beta chain sequence with its context. The data belong to a study of cytomegalovirus exposure and HLA in healthy donors. Trimming removed 2 bases from V and 6 bases from J; junction bases left unmatched: 13. The CDR3 contains 18 residues. Germline V gene sequence: CDR1 MNHNS, CDR2 SASEGT. The validation cohort, a group of 90 to 150 subjects, included the donors and was separate from the roughly 620-subject first cohort. Generated by immunoSEQ multiplex PCR, the TCRdb table keeps only in-frame clones and is missing some. The sample contains roughly 70,000 clones, approximately 95% of which appear only once.

This chain links TRBV6-1 with TRBJ2-4; TRBD2 matches at 10 bases. Sequenced input: PBMCs. The TCR originated in a man younger than 30 in good health and CMV-seronegative. The CDR3 DNA sequence: TGTGCCAGCAGTGAACTTGTTAGCGGGGGGAGGGCTGGAAACATTCAGTACTTC. Translated: CASSELVSGGRAGNIQYF.